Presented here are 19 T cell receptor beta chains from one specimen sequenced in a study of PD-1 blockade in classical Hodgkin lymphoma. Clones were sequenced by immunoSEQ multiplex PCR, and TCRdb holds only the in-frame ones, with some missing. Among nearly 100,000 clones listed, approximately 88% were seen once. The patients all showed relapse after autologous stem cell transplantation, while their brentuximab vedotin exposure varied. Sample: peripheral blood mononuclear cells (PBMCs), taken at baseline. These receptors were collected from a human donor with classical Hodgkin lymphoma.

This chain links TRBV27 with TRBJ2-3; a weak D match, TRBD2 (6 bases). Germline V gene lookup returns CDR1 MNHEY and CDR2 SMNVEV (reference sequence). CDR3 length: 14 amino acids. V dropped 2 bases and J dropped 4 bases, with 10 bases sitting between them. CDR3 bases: TGTGCCAGCAGTTTAGGCGGAGGGGCAGATACGCAGTATTTT. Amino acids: CASSLGGGADTQYF.

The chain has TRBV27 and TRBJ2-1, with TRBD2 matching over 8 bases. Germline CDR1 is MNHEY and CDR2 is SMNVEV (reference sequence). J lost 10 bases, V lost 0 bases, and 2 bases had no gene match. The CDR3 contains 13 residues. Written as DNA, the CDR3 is TGTGCCAGCAGTTTATCGGCGGGGGGAGAGCAGTTCTTC. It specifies CASSLSAGGEQFF.

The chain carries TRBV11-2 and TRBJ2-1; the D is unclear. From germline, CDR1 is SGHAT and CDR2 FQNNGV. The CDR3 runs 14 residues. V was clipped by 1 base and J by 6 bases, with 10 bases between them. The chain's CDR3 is CASSLGPASNEQFF. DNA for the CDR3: TGTGCCAGCAGCTTAGGGCCTGCCTCCAATGAGCAGTTCTTC.

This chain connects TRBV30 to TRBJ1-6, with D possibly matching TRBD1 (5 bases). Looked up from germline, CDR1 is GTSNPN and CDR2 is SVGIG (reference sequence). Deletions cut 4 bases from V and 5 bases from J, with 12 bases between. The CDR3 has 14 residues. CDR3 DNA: TGTGCCTGGATGGATAGGGGTAATAATTCACCCCTCCACTTT. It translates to CAWMDRGNNSPLHF.

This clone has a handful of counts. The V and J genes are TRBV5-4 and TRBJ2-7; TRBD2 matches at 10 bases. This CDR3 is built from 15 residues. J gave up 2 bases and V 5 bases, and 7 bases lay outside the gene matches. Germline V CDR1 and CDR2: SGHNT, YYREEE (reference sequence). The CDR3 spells CASSYGTSETYEQYF. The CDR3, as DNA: TGTGCCAGCAGTTACGGGACTAGCGAGACCTACGAGCAGTACTTC.

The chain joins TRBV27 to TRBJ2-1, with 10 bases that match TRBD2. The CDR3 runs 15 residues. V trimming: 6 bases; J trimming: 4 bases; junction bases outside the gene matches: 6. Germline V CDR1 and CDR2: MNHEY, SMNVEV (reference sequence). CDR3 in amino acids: CASRNLAGAYNEQFF. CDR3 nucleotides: TGTGCCAGCAGGAATCTAGCGGGAGCGTACAATGAGCAGTTCTTC.

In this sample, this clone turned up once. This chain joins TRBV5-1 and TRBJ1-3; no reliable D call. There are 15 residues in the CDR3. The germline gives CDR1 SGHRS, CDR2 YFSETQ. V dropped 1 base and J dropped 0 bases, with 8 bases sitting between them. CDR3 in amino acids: CASSLPSPSGNTIYF. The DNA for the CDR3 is TGCGCCAGCAGCTTGCCCTCCCCCTCTGGAAACACCATATATTTT.

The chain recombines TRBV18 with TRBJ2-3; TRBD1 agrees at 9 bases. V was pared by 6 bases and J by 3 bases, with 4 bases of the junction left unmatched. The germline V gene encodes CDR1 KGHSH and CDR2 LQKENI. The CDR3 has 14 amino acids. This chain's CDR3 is CASSGTGSTDTQYF. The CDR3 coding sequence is TGTGCCAGCTCGGGGACAGGGAGTACAGATACGCAGTATTTT.

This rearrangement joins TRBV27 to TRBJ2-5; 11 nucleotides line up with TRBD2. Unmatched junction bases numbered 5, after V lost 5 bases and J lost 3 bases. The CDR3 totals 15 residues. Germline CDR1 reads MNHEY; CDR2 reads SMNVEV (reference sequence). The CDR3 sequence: CASSPGTSGEETQYF. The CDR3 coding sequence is TGTGCCAGCAGTCCCGGGACTAGCGGAGAAGAGACCCAGTACTTC.

CDR3 loop: CATQGGGGTGELFF. DNA for the CDR3: TGTGCCACCCAAGGGGGCGGGGGCACCGGGGAGCTGTTTTTT. The J gene is TRBJ2-2, the V gene TRBV10-3; tentatively, D is TRBD1 or TRBD2 (7 bases each). Germline V gene lookup returns CDR1 ENHRY and CDR2 SYGVKD. The CDR3 is 14 residues long. V was clipped by 10 bases and J by 4 bases, with 16 bases between them.

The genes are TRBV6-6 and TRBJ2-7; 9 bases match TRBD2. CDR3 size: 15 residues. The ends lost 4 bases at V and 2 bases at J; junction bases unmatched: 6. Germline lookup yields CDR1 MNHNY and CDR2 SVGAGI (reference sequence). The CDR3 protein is CASSSSGLAAYEQYF. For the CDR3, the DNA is TGTGCCAGCAGTTCCTCGGGACTAGCAGCCTACGAGCAGTACTTC.

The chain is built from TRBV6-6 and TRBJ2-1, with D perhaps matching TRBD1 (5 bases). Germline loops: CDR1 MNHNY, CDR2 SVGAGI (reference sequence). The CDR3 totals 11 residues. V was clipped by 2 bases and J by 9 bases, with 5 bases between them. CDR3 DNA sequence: TGTGCCAGCAGTTACCAGGGTGAGCAGTTCTTC. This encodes CASSYQGEQFF.

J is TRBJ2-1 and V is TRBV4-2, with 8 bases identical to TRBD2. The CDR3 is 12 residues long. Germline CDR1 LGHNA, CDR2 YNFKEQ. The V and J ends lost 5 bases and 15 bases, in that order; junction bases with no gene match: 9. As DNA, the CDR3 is TGTGCCAGCAGCATGGAGCGGGAGAATTGGTTCTTC. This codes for CASSMERENWFF.

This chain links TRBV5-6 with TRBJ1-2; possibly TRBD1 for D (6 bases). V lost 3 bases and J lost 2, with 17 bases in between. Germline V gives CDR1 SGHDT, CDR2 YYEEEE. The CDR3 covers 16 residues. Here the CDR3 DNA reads TGTGCCAGCAGCTGGGGGCCCCCCGGGGCAAACTATGGCTACACCTTC. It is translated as CASSWGPPGANYGYTF. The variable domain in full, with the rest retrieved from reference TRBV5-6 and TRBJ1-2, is DAGVTQSPTHLIKTRGQQVTLRCSPKSGHDTVSWYQQALGQGPQFIFQYYEEEERQRGNFPDRFSGHQFPNYSSELNVNALLLGDSALYLCASSWGPPGANYGYTFGSGTRLTVV.

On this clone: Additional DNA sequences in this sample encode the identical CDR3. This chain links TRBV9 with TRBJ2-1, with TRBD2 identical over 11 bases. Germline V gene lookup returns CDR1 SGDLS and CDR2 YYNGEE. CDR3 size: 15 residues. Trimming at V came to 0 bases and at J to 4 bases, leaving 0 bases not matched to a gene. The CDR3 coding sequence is TGTGCCAGCAGCGTAGGACTAGCGGGGTACAATGAGCAGTTCTTC. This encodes CASSVGLAGYNEQFF.

This CDR3 is CASSTGQGLGGYTF. Here the CDR3 DNA reads TGTGCCAGCAGCACCGGACAGGGGTTAGGTGGCTACACCTTC. The chain couples TRBV9 to TRBJ1-2; 9 bases map to TRBD1. Looked up from germline, CDR1 is SGDLS and CDR2 is YYNGEE. The CDR3 contains 14 residues. Trimming took 4 bases from V and 7 from J; bases not matched to a gene: 8.

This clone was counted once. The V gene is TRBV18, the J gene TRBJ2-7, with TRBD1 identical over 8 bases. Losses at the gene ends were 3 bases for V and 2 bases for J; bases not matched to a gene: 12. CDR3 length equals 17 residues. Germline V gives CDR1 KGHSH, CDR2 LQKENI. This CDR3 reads CASSPNHRQGATYEQYF. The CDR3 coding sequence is TGTGCCAGCTCACCCAACCACCGCCAGGGGGCGACCTACGAGCAGTACTTC.

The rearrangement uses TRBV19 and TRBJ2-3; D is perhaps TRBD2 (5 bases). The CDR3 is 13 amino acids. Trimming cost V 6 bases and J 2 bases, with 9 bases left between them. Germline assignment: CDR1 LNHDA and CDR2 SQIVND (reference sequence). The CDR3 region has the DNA TGTGCCAGTAGGCATAGCGTCACAGATACGCAGTATTTT. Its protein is CASRHSVTDTQYF.

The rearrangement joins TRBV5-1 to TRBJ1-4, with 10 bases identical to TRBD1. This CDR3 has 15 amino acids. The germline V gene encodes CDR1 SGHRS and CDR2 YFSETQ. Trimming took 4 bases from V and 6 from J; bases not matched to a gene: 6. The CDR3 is CASSRTGGGYEKLFF. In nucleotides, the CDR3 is TGCGCCAGCAGCAGGACAGGGGGAGGATATGAAAAACTGTTTTTT.